The 21 T cell receptor beta chains below all came from one sample that was sequenced in a study of shared clonotypes between healthy human individuals. Cells designated naive CD8 were CD45RO-negative and were positively selected for CCR7, with terminally differentiated effector memory CD45RA+ cells excluded. Clones were read by immunoSEQ multiplex PCR, and TCRdb kept only the in-frame ones, dropping some. The sample lists approximately 740,000 clones; about 92% were seen once. Sequenced sample: naive CD8+ T cells sorted from blood. Receptor source: a man aged 25 to 45 in good health.

In DNA, the CDR3 is TGTGCCAGCGCCCCGGACAGACACACTGAAGCTTTCTTT. Its protein product is CASAPDRHTEAFF. The chain has TRBV6-1 and TRBJ1-1, with a tentative D call TRBD1 (6 bases). The V end was cut by 8 bases, the J end by 3 bases, with 13 bases between. Germline values: CDR1 MNHNS, CDR2 SASEGT. The CDR3 runs 13 residues.

The V gene is TRBV27, the J gene TRBJ2-1, with no clear D. This CDR3 contains 12 residues. Between the trimmed V and J ends, which lost 6 bases and 7 bases, there was a span of 10 bases. Germline values: CDR1 MNHEY, CDR2 SMNVEV (reference sequence). As DNA, the CDR3 is TGTGCCAGCAGCGTATTGGGGAATGAGCAGTTCTTC. Amino acids: CASSVLGNEQFF.

The rearrangement uses TRBV27 and TRBJ2-3; TRBD2 agrees at 12 bases. The germline CDR1 and CDR2 sequences are MNHEY and SMNVEV (reference sequence). V gave up 5 bases and J gave up 2 bases; unmatched junction bases: 8. The CDR3 loop spans 17 amino acids. The CDR3 is CASSPLLAGGVTDTQYF. CDR3 nucleotide sequence: TGTGCCAGCAGTCCGTTACTAGCGGGAGGAGTCACAGATACGCAGTATTTT.

The CDR3 region has the DNA TGTGCCAGCAGTGATATAGCGGGAGTTAGCGTTTCCTACAATGAGCAGTTCTTC. Amino acid sequence: CASSDIAGVSVSYNEQFF. The chain links TRBV2 to TRBJ2-1; 9 positions agree with TRBD2. After removal of 3 bases from V and 1 base from J, the junction contained 10 bases not matched to a gene. The CDR3 spans 18 residues. In germline, CDR1 is SNHLY, CDR2 FYNNEI.

Here the CDR3 reads CASSFTSNQPQHF. CDR3 bases: TGTGCCAGCAGTTTTACTAGCAATCAGCCCCAGCATTTT. V gene TRBV27 combines with J gene TRBJ1-5; D is uncertain. The CDR3 has 13 amino acids. CDR1 is MNHEY, CDR2 SMNVEV, per germline (reference sequence). The V and J ends lost 3 bases and 0 bases respectively, with 3 bases between them.

The chain has TRBV19 and TRBJ2-2, with TRBD2 identical over 7 bases. The V segment lost 6 bases and the J segment 10 bases; nucleotides outside the gene matches: 8. This CDR3 spans 13 amino acids. Germline CDR1 and CDR2: LNHDA and SQIVND (reference sequence). The DNA of the CDR3 is TGTGCCAGTAGACCCCCTAGCGGTGAGGAGCTGTTTTTT. This codes for CASRPPSGEELFF.

Details on this clone: Additional DNA sequences in this sample encode the identical CDR3. V usage is TRBV6-5 and J usage is TRBJ1-2; D gene uncertain. The V end lost 0 bases, the J end lost 3 bases, and 5 bases lay between the germline ends. Germline V gives CDR1 MNHEY, CDR2 SVGAGI. This CDR3 region has 13 residues. The chain's CDR3 is CASSYSLYYGYTF. DNA of the CDR3: TGTGCCAGCAGTTACTCGCTATACTATGGCTACACCTTC.

V gene TRBV11-2 combines with J gene TRBJ2-7, with 9 bases matching TRBD1. This CDR3 region has 16 residues. The ends lost 0 bases at V and 4 bases at J; junction bases unmatched: 7. Germline V gene lookup returns CDR1 SGHAT and CDR2 FQNNGV. CDR3: CASSLEGTGTAYEQYF. In DNA form, the CDR3 reads TGTGCCAGCAGCTTAGAGGGGACAGGGACTGCGTACGAGCAGTACTTC.

This clone has a single count. This rearrangement joins TRBV5-5 to TRBJ2-7; 12 positions match TRBD2. The CDR3 totals 14 residues. CDR1 and CDR2 (germline): SGHKS, YYEKEE (reference sequence). Trimming cost V 4 bases and J 2 bases; bases outside gene matches: 1. The CDR3 DNA is TGTGCCAGCAGCCGGACTAGCGGGACCTACGAGCAGTACTTC. Encoded protein: CASSRTSGTYEQYF.

This sequence joins TRBV30 and TRBJ2-1; no clear D. This CDR3 is 12 amino acids long. V dropped 0 bases and J dropped 7 bases, with 7 bases sitting between them. Per germline, CDR1 GTSNPN and CDR2 SVGIG (reference sequence). CDR3 coding DNA: TGTGCCTGGAGTGTAAGAGGTAATGAGCAGTTCTTC. It specifies CAWSVRGNEQFF.

The chain couples TRBV15 to TRBJ2-7; 10 bases align to TRBD2. The ends lost 0 bases at V and 3 bases at J; junction bases unmatched: 5. CDR1 is LNHNV and CDR2 is YYDKDF in the germline V gene (reference sequence). The CDR3 extends over 16 amino acids. The CDR3 spells CATSRDRTSGFYEQYF. In nucleotides, the CDR3 is TGTGCCACCAGCAGAGATCGGACTAGCGGATTCTACGAGCAGTACTTC.

The gene calls are TRBV7-9 and TRBJ2-5, with D possibly matching TRBD2 (6 bases). Trimming shortened V by 2 bases and J by 2 bases, and 12 bases separated the two germline ends. This CDR3 region has 15 residues. The germline V gene has CDR1 SEHNR and CDR2 FQNEAQ (reference sequence). The CDR3 DNA is TGTGCCAGCAGCTTATTTGGTGGGGGGCAAGAGACCCAGTACTTC. The encoded protein is CASSLFGGGQETQYF. The full variable domain, with the rest looked up from reference TRBV7-9 and TRBJ2-5, is DTGVSQNPRHKITKRGQNVTFRCDPISEHNRLYWYRQTLGQGPEFLTYFQNEAQLEKSRLLSDRFSAERPKGSFSTLEIQRTEQGDSAMYLCASSLFGGGQETQYFGPGTRLLVL.

This rearrangement joins TRBV27 to TRBJ2-5; D may be TRBD2 (6 bases). This CDR3 region has 15 residues. V shed 4 bases and J shed 7 bases, with 19 bases lying between them. Germline assignment: CDR1 MNHEY and CDR2 SMNVEV (reference sequence). CDR3 coding DNA: TGTGCCAGCAGTTCCCGGGAGACCGGCCTTGTGACCCAGTACTTC. It is translated as CASSSRETGLVTQYF.

Remarks on this clone: Additional DNA sequences in this sample encode the identical CDR3. V and J are TRBV14 and TRBJ2-1, with 8 bases that match TRBD2. Germline CDR1 SGHDN, CDR2 FVKESK. V shed 2 bases and J 3 bases; nucleotides not matched to a gene: 3. This CDR3 has 15 amino acids. For the CDR3, the DNA is TGTGCCAGCAGCCAATTGGCGGGGGGCTACAATGAGCAGTTCTTC. Translated: CASSQLAGGYNEQFF.

The rearrangement uses TRBV27 and TRBJ2-3; weak D call: TRBD2 (5 bases). The ends were cut back, 5 bases at V and 6 bases at J, with 15 bases in the middle. This CDR3 region has 14 residues. Germline loops: CDR1 MNHEY, CDR2 SMNVEV (reference sequence). The CDR3 is CASSHGGSQDTQYF. DNA for the CDR3: TGTGCCAGCAGTCACGGAGGTTCACAGGATACGCAGTATTTT.

The CDR3 sequence is CASSVGREMGNIQYF. CDR3 bases: TGTGCCAGCAGCGTGGGGCGGGAGATGGGAAACATTCAGTACTTC. The chain employs TRBV7-8 and TRBJ2-4; 7 nucleotides agree with TRBD2. V shed 5 bases and J 6 bases; nucleotides not matched to a gene: 10. Germline V lookup: CDR1 SGHVS, CDR2 FQNEAQ. This CDR3 is built from 15 residues.

The chain employs TRBV7-2 and TRBJ2-2; D remains ambiguous. Germline CDR1 reads SGHTA; CDR2 reads FQGNSA. V was trimmed by 6 bases and J by 0 bases, leaving 14 bases between them. The CDR3 totals 16 residues. The CDR3 DNA reads TGTGCCAGCAGGCCCGGATGGCGCGCGAACACCGGGGAGCTGTTTTTT. Amino acids: CASRPGWRANTGELFF.

The chain has TRBV5-6 and TRBJ2-2; D not resolved. Germline V gives CDR1 SGHDT, CDR2 YYEEEE. Trimming stripped 7 bases from V and 2 bases from J, with 12 bases between. The CDR3 spans 14 residues. As DNA, the CDR3 is TGTGCCAGCTCCTGGGATCCTAACACCGGGGAGCTGTTTTTT. This gives the protein CASSWDPNTGELFF.

The rearrangement joins TRBV29-1 to TRBJ1-1; D is possibly TRBD1 (5 bases). Trimming took off 7 bases at V and 4 bases at J, with 13 bases between the two ends. This CDR3 is 12 amino acids long. Germline values: CDR1 SQVTM, CDR2 ANQGSEA. CDR3 residues: CSADKDSTEAFF. CDR3 in DNA: TGCAGCGCCGATAAAGACAGCACTGAAGCTTTCTTT.

Remarks on this clone: A read error may produce the germline difference seen at one junction end. The chain links TRBV30 to TRBJ2-1; the D gene could be TRBD1 or TRBD2 (7 bases each). The CDR3 spans 12 residues. Germline CDR1 is GTSNPN and CDR2 is SVGIG (reference sequence). In DNA form, the CDR3 reads TGTGCCTGGAGTTTGACAGGGCGGGAGAACATCTTC. It is translated as CAWSLTGRENIF.

The V and J genes are TRBV7-3 and TRBJ2-2, with D possibly TRBD2 on 5 matching bases. CDR1 and CDR2 (germline): SGHTA, FQGTGA. The CDR3 is made up of 16 amino acids. The V end was cut by 5 bases, the J end by 6 bases, with 19 bases between. The CDR3 spells CASSLGMSTYSGELFF. CDR3 sequence (DNA): TGTGCCAGCAGCCTCGGGATGAGCACTTATTCCGGGGAGCTGTTTTTT.